This TCR beta chain derives from a study of Tregs in tolerant kidney transplant recipients. General study points: Validation in larger populations is needed because few patients were studied.

Clones were sequenced by immunoSEQ multiplex PCR, and TCRdb holds only the in-frame ones, with some missing. The table gives 30,000 or so clones; the top ten clones make up approximately 14% of it. Points on this clone: Antigen: not known. The CDR3 extends 3 residues past the end of the read, so its final part is completed from the germline J gene.

The CDR3 consists of 15 residues. J lost 9 bases, V lost 3 bases, and 6 bases had no gene match. CDR1 is SEHNR and CDR2 is FQNEAQ in the germline V gene (reference sequence). Here the sequenced sample was CD8+ T cells from blood, taken before the transplant. The source of this sequence is a human donor who received a combined kidney and bone marrow transplant. The chain links TRBV7-9 to TRBJ1-6; 9 nucleotides match TRBD1. CDR3 bases read: TGTGCCAGCAGCTTCATCCGGGACAGGGTTTCACCC. Translation gives CASSFIRDRVSP. The full CDR3 protein is CASSFIRDRVSPLHF. Looking up the rest from reference TRBV7-9 and TRBJ1-6 gives the full variable domain: DTGVSQNPRHKITKRGQNVTFRCDPISEHNRLYWYRQTLGQGPEFLTYFQNEAQLEKSRLLSDRFSAERPKGSFSTLEIQRTEQGDSAMYLCASSFIRDRVSPLHFGNGTRLTVT.